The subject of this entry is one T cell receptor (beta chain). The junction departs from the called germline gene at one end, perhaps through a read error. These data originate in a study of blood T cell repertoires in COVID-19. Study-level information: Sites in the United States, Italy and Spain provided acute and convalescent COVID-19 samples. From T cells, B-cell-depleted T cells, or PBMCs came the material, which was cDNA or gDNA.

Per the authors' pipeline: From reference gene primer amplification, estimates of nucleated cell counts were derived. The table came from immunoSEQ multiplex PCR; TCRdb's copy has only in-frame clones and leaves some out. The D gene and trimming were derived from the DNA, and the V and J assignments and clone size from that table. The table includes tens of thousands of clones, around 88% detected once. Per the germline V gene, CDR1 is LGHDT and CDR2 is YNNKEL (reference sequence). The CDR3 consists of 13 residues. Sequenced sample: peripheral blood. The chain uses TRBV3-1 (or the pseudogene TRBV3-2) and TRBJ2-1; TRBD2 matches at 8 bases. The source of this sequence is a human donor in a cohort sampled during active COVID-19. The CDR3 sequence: CASSQEIGGGFLF. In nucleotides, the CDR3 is TGTGCCAGCAGCCAAGAAATAGGCGGGGGGTTCCTCTTC.